The TCR beta chain described here comes from a study of cytomegalovirus exposure and HLA in healthy donors. Overall study results and limits: For TCR beta chains, V- and J-gene trimming was later linked to a missense DCLRE1C variant. Later on, an analysis tied 15,000 to 20,000 TCR beta sequences to HLA alleles at 0.05 false discovery rate.

In germline, CDR1 is MNHNS, CDR2 SASEGT. This CDR3 region has 15 residues. Vbeta (60) and Jbeta (13) primers were used in the PCR. The method was immunoSEQ multiplex PCR; TCRdb's version includes in-frame clones alone and lacks a portion of them. The sample has about 160,000 clones; around 83% are singletons. To note about this clone: Its matching antigen is unknown. The junction shows a germline mismatch at one end, possibly a read error.

This chain links TRBV6-1 with TRBJ2-3, with 9 bases lining up with TRBD2. The clonotype originates from a man over 45 in good health and CMV-seropositive. Source material: PBMCs. The CDR3 sequence is CASREAGGNTDTQYF. The CDR3 DNA reads as TGTGCCAGCAGAGAAGCGGGGGGAAACACAGATACGCAGTATTTT.